The 20 T cell receptor beta chains presented below share a single source sample, sequenced in a study of blood T cell repertoires in COVID-19. Here immunoSEQ multiplex PCR was the method, and the copy in TCRdb shows in-frame clones only, minus some. This sample has more than 350,000 clones, with roughly 86% found just once. The material sequenced was peripheral blood. The receptors stem from a woman aged 25 to 39 with COVID-19, enrolled during active disease.

This chain joins TRBV10-3 and TRBJ2-3; D remains unclear. CDR3 length: 12 amino acids. Looked up from germline, CDR1 is ENHRY and CDR2 is SYGVKD. V was pared by 4 bases and J by 1 base, with 3 bases between. CDR3: CAISVGTDTQYF. CDR3 in DNA: TGTGCCATCAGTGTCGGCACAGATACGCAGTATTTT.

This chain connects TRBV3-1 (or the pseudogene TRBV3-2) to TRBJ1-6, with 9 bases fitting TRBD1. The germline gives CDR1 LGHDT, CDR2 YNNKEL (reference sequence). After removal of 5 bases from V and 9 bases from J, the junction contained 8 bases not matched to a gene. There are 15 residues in the CDR3. CDR3 sequence (DNA): TGTGCCAGCAGCTCAACGGGACAGGGTATTTCACCCCTCCACTTT. This encodes CASSSTGQGISPLHF.

On this clone: Other DNA sequences in the same sample also yield this CDR3. The V gene is TRBV28, the J gene TRBJ2-3; the match to TRBD2 covers 10 bases. The V segment lost 3 bases and the J segment 1 base; nucleotides outside the gene matches: 1. Looked up from germline, CDR1 is MDHEN and CDR2 is SYDVKM. CDR3 size: 15 residues. For the CDR3, the DNA is TGTGCCAGCAGTTTCCTAGCGGGAGGCACAGATACGCAGTATTTT. Protein: CASSFLAGGTDTQYF.

V gene TRBV18 combines with J gene TRBJ2-1, with TRBD1 matching 10 bases. The trim removed 4 bases at V and 6 bases at J, leaving 0 bases unmatched. Germline loops: CDR1 KGHSH, CDR2 LQKENI. The CDR3 covers 13 residues. CDR3 region: CASSRDRGNEQFF. CDR3 bases: TGTGCCAGCTCACGGGACAGGGGCAATGAGCAGTTCTTC.

This chain joins TRBV19 and TRBJ1-2, with 9 bases identical to TRBD1. The germline V gene encodes CDR1 LNHDA and CDR2 SQIVND (reference sequence). The trim removed 0 bases at V and 5 bases at J, leaving 4 bases unmatched. The CDR3 covers 15 residues. The CDR3 sequence: CASSIDPGQGYGYTF. CDR3 sequence (DNA): TGTGCCAGTAGTATAGATCCCGGACAGGGGTATGGCTACACCTTC.

This clone was picked up a small number of times. The chain couples TRBV4-1 to TRBJ2-7; 10 bases align to TRBD2. Germline lookup yields CDR1 MGHRA and CDR2 YSYEKL. V was pared by 2 bases and J by 4 bases, with 8 bases of the junction left unmatched. The CDR3 consists of 16 residues. The CDR3 region has the DNA TGCGCCAGCAGCCAAAGGAGCGGGAGGGCCGATTACGAGCAGTACTTC. This sequence encodes CASSQRSGRADYEQYF.

The rearrangement uses TRBV28 and TRBJ1-5; D gene unclear. The CDR3 runs to 12 residues. The germline gives CDR1 MDHEN, CDR2 SYDVKM. V lost 5 bases, J lost 9 bases, and 11 bases lay in between. The CDR3 DNA is TGTGCCAGCAGTCTGACATCCCGGCCCCAGCATTTT. It codes for CASSLTSRPQHF.

This chain joins TRBV5-1 and TRBJ2-7, with 7 bases that match TRBD1. CDR1 is SGHRS, CDR2 YFSETQ, per germline. The CDR3 consists of 13 residues. V shed 4 bases and J 1 base; nucleotides not matched to a gene: 2. The DNA of the CDR3 is TGCGCCAGCAGCCAGACAGGGTCCTACGAGCAGTACTTC. It is translated as CASSQTGSYEQYF.

The chain couples TRBV4-1 to TRBJ1-3; 9 bases align to TRBD1. Germline-derived CDR1 and CDR2 are MGHRA and YSYEKL. The length of the CDR3 is 18 residues. Unmatched junction bases numbered 11, after V lost 4 bases and J lost 1 base. The CDR3 DNA follows: TGCGCCAGCAGCCTGGCACCGGGACAGGGACATTCTGGAAACACCATATATTTT. Protein: CASSLAPGQGHSGNTIYF.

The chain carries TRBV4-2 and TRBJ2-1; 13 bases are shared with TRBD2. Germline V CDR1 and CDR2: LGHNA, YNFKEQ. The CDR3 length is 16 residues. V lost 4 bases to trimming and J lost 8 bases; unmatched junction nucleotides: 8. The CDR3 loop reads CASSPATSGRADEQFF. CDR3 in DNA: TGTGCCAGCAGCCCGGCCACTAGCGGGAGGGCCGATGAGCAGTTCTTC.

This chain links TRBV6-2 or TRBV6-3 with TRBJ1-1, with 8 nucleotides matching TRBD1. Germline CDR1 is MNHEY and CDR2 is SVGEGT. The V gene end was trimmed by 4 bases and the J gene end by 8 bases; junction bases not matched to a gene: 15. The CDR3 is 16 amino acids. The chain's CDR3 is CASSSNLGQGGREAFF. CDR3 bases: TGTGCCAGCAGTTCCAACCTCGGACAGGGTGGAAGGGAAGCTTTCTTT.

The chain employs TRBV6-2 or TRBV6-3 and TRBJ1-1; the match to TRBD1 covers 7 bases. The length of the CDR3 is 14 residues. Losses at the gene ends were 10 bases for V and 5 bases for J; bases not matched to a gene: 13. Germline loops: CDR1 MNHEY, CDR2 SVGEGT. The CDR3 DNA reads TGTGCCACCAACCCGACAGGGTACGTGACTGAAGCTTTCTTT. This gives the protein CATNPTGYVTEAFF.

This CDR3 is CASSFGTMSYNEQFF. CDR3 nucleotide sequence: TGTGCCAGCAGCTTCGGGACTATGTCCTACAATGAGCAGTTCTTC. This sequence joins TRBV11-3 and TRBJ2-1; 7 positions agree with TRBD2. The CDR3 sequence is 15 residues long. Germline CDR1 is SGHNT and CDR2 is YENEEA. The V gene end was trimmed by 3 bases and the J gene end by 1 base; junction bases not matched to a gene: 3.

CDR3 sequence: CASSQVGLAANEQFF. The CDR3 nucleotides read TGTGCCAGCAGCCAAGTGGGACTAGCGGCCAATGAGCAGTTCTTC. The chain has TRBV14 and TRBJ2-1, with 11 bases lining up with TRBD2. This CDR3 has 15 residues. Germline CDR1 is SGHDN and CDR2 is FVKESK. Trimming at V came to 1 base and at J to 6 bases, leaving 2 bases not matched to a gene.

A word on this clone: Other DNA sequences in the sample encode the same CDR3. V is TRBV5-1 and J is TRBJ2-3, with 10 bases that match TRBD1. This CDR3 region has 15 residues. V lost 4 bases and J lost 6; bases outside the gene matches: 8. Per the germline V gene, CDR1 is SGHRS and CDR2 is YFSETQ. The CDR3 region has the DNA TGCGCCAGCAGCCCTCGACAGGGGGCGCTTGATACGCAGTATTTT. Protein: CASSPRQGALDTQYF.

The chain couples TRBV2 to TRBJ1-2; 9 bases line up with TRBD1. The CDR3 is 14 residues long. The germline CDR1 and CDR2 sequences are SNHLY and FYNNEI. J gave up 8 bases and V 5 bases, and 9 bases lay outside the gene matches. The CDR3 here is CASSLPGQGKGYTF. The CDR3 DNA is TGTGCCAGCAGTCTCCCGGGACAGGGAAAAGGCTACACCTTC.

The chain employs TRBV28 and TRBJ2-2; D gene ambiguous. V was pared by 6 bases and J by 7 bases, with 12 bases between. CDR3 length: 13 residues. Germline V gene sequence: CDR1 MDHEN, CDR2 SYDVKM. Written as DNA, the CDR3 is TGTGCCAGCAGCCTCCCTTACGGCGGGGAGCTGTTTTTT. Protein sequence: CASSLPYGGELFF. The full variable domain, in which reference TRBV28 and TRBJ2-2 provide the parts outside the CDR3, is DVKVTQSSRYLVKRTGEKVFLECVQDMDHENMFWYRQDPGLGLRLIYFSYDVKMKEKGDIPEGYSVSREKKERFSLILESASTNQTSMYLCASSLPYGGELFFGEGSRLTVL.

This chain uses TRBV28 with TRBJ1-5; D is unclear. Germline V lookup: CDR1 MDHEN, CDR2 SYDVKM. With 3 bases removed from V and 0 bases from J, the gap between germline ends came to 15 bases. This CDR3 region has 17 residues. CDR3 DNA sequence: TGTGCCAGCAGTTTGGAGGGCGAGGGAGATAGCAATCAGCCCCAGCATTTT. It codes for CASSLEGEGDSNQPQHF.

The table lists this clone with a few counts. This chain uses TRBV3-1 (or the pseudogene TRBV3-2) with TRBJ1-4; D may be TRBD1 (5 bases). CDR1 is LGHDT and CDR2 is YNNKEL in the germline V gene (reference sequence). The CDR3 runs to 16 residues. V gave up 0 bases and J gave up 8 bases, with 16 bases separating them. The CDR3 reads CASSQESGRAEEKLFF. CDR3 coding DNA: TGTGCCAGCAGCCAAGAGTCGGGCAGGGCCGAGGAAAAACTGTTTTTT.

The chain is built from TRBV6-5 and TRBJ1-3; no clear D. Trimming took 6 bases from V and 0 from J, leaving 12 bases between them. CDR1 and CDR2 from the germline V gene are MNHEY and SVGAGI. The CDR3 covers 15 residues. The CDR3 loop reads CASRGPTLSGNTIYF. The CDR3, as DNA: TGTGCCAGCAGGGGCCCGACCCTCTCTGGAAACACCATATATTTT.